Presented here are 22 T cell receptor beta chains from one specimen sequenced in a study of naive and memory T cell subsets listed by TCRdb under 2017. Library preparation was by UMI-ligation and nested PCR. Sequencer: Illumina MiSeq. The beta constant-region primer consisted of an equimolar mixture of two oligonucleotides that together covered TRBC1 and TRBC2. TCRdb reprocessed the public reads (quality trimming at Q25 with fastp, clone calling with MiXCR) and kept in-frame beta chains. Every CDR3 protein is listed once, alongside the most common genes and DNA of its rows. In this sample the table shows 70,000 to 95,000 distinct CDR3 sequences, about 6.5% of which occur a single time. Over 1.5% of the sample comes from the top ten. Sample: central memory CD4+ T cells from blood. The cell subset or site label corresponds to: central memory, CD45RA- CD27+. Every receptor here comes from a human donor in good health.

The chain couples TRBV6-6 to TRBJ1-2; tentatively, D is TRBD1 (5 bases). Trimming left V 2 bases short and J 4 bases short, with 8 bases between. CDR3 length equals 13 residues. The germline CDR1 and CDR2 sequences are MNHNY and SVGAGI (reference sequence). In DNA form, the CDR3 reads TGTGCCAGCAGTTACGACGGGACCTATGGCTACACCTTC. This encodes CASSYDGTYGYTF.

This clonotype turned up a few times. This rearrangement joins TRBV6-2 or TRBV6-3 to TRBJ2-5; 10 bases are shared with TRBD1. V lost 2 bases and J lost 5; bases outside the gene matches: 11. The CDR3 runs to 17 residues. Germline V gene lookup returns CDR1 MNHEY and CDR2 SVGEGT. The CDR3 DNA sequence: TGTGCCAGCAGTTACCGTCCGAGGACAGGGGGTTTGGAGACCCAGTACTTC. Translation: CASSYRPRTGGLETQYF.

This clonotype was picked up a small number of times. This chain joins TRBV18 and TRBJ1-3; D not certain. V was clipped by 6 bases and J by 1 base, with 13 bases between them. Germline V CDR1 and CDR2: KGHSH, LQKENI. The CDR3 is 15 amino acids. This CDR3 reads CASSPEGLSGNTIYF. As DNA, the CDR3 is TGTGCCAGCTCCCCGGAGGGCCTTTCTGGAAACACCATATATTTT.

This clonotype was detected many times. The chain is built from TRBV19 and TRBJ2-5; TRBD1 might be the D (6 bases). V was shortened by 3 bases and J by 7 bases, with 15 bases between the two germline ends. CDR1 and CDR2 from the germline V gene are LNHDA and SQIVND (reference sequence). This CDR3 region has 14 residues. CDR3 amino acids: CASSIGQSARTQYF. For the CDR3, the DNA is TGTGCCAGTAGTATCGGACAGTCAGCCAGGACCCAGTACTTC.

This clonotype has at least ten counts. The V gene is TRBV30, the J gene TRBJ2-5; D might be TRBD1 (5 bases). There are 9 residues in the CDR3. Germline V gene sequence: CDR1 GTSNPN, CDR2 SVGIG (reference sequence). The ends were cut back, 7 bases at V and 5 bases at J, with 5 bases in the middle. The CDR3 is CASGETQYF. DNA for the CDR3: TGTGCCTCAGGGGAGACCCAGTACTTC. Combining the CDR3 with reference TRBV30 and TRBJ2-5 gives the whole variable domain SQTIHQWPATLVQPVGSPLSLECTVEGTSNPNLYWYRQAAGRGLQLLFYSVGIGQISSEVPQNLSASRPQDRQFILSSKKLLLSDSGFYLCASGETQYFGPGTRLLVL.

This clonotype has a handful of counts. The chain combines TRBV29-1 with TRBJ2-3, with D uncertain. The CDR3 spans 12 residues. V lost 8 bases and J 6 bases, leaving 15 bases between the germline ends. Germline lookup yields CDR1 SQVTM and CDR2 ANQGSEA. CDR3 bases: TGCAGCCCGAAGACTGCTGGGGATACGCAGTATTTT. Encoded protein: CSPKTAGDTQYF.

The chain combines TRBV5-6 with TRBJ2-1; 8 bases are a match to TRBD1. Trimming took 6 bases from V and 9 from J; bases not matched to a gene: 17. Germline V CDR1 and CDR2: SGHDT, YYEEEE. The CDR3 totals 16 residues. In DNA form, the CDR3 reads TGTGCCAGCACCGAGCGAGGACAGGGCACCGTGGGTGAGCAGTTCTTC. Translation: CASTERGQGTVGEQFF. The complete variable domain, with remaining parts taken from reference TRBV5-6 and TRBJ2-1, reads DAGVTQSPTHLIKTRGQQVTLRCSPKSGHDTVSWYQQALGQGPQFIFQYYEEEERQRGNFPDRFSGHQFPNYSSELNVNALLLGDSALYLCASTERGQGTVGEQFFGPGTRLTVL.

This clonotype appeared many times. This sequence joins TRBV7-6 and TRBJ1-5; weak D call: TRBD1 (5 bases). V lost 1 base to trimming and J lost 6 bases, with 7 bases between them. CDR3 length: 13 amino acids. Germline CDR1 reads SGHVS; CDR2 reads FNYEAQ. The DNA of the CDR3 is TGTGCCAGCAGCTTAGAGAGGGGTCAGCCCCAGCATTTT. It codes for CASSLERGQPQHF.

This clonotype was picked up many times. V and J are TRBV15 and TRBJ1-4, with 7 bases that match TRBD1. Germline CDR1 reads LNHNV; CDR2 reads YYDKDF (reference sequence). The CDR3 has 13 amino acids. V was clipped by 0 bases and J by 12 bases; unmatched bases: 4. The DNA of the CDR3 is TGTGCCACCAGCAGAGATCTTACAGGGGAACTGTTTTTT. This gives the protein CATSRDLTGELFF.

This clonotype was counted ten times or more. The rearrangement links TRBV20-1 to TRBJ2-5, with a possible D match to TRBD1 (6 bases). The CDR3 is 16 residues long. V was trimmed by 5 bases and J by 4 bases, leaving 23 bases between them. The germline CDR1 and CDR2 sequences are DFQATT and SNEGSKA (reference sequence). CDR3 region: CSAVPARAGEVETQYF. For the CDR3, the DNA is TGCAGTGCTGTCCCGGCCCGGGCAGGGGAAGTAGAGACCCAGTACTTC.

This clonotype has only a few counts. The J gene is TRBJ2-3, the V gene TRBV12-3 or TRBV12-4; 9 nucleotides line up with TRBD2. This CDR3 has 16 amino acids. V dropped 6 bases and J dropped 2; count of bases not matched to a gene: 9. The CDR3 here is CASSPVGGRDTDTQYF. The DNA of the CDR3 is TGTGCCAGCAGCCCCGTTGGCGGGAGGGACACAGATACGCAGTATTTT.

Concerning this clonotype itself: A junction end diverges from the germline sequence, so it may reflect a read error. The J gene is TRBJ1-3, the V gene TRBV6-6; possibly TRBD1 for D (5 bases). CDR3 length equals 12 residues. CDR1 and CDR2 from the germline V gene are MNHNY and SVGAGI (reference sequence). The CDR3 DNA reads as TGTGCCAGCAGCTACCCGGGGCAGATCGGAAATTTT. Its translation: CASSYPGQIGNF.

This clonotype was counted ten times or more. This chain uses TRBV6-6 with TRBJ1-5; no definite D call. The CDR3 sequence is 13 residues long. Trimming took 2 bases from V and 8 from J, leaving 10 bases between them. Germline CDR1 reads MNHNY; CDR2 reads SVGAGI (reference sequence). The CDR3 sequence is CASSYGPLEPQHF. The CDR3 bases are TGTGCCAGCAGTTACGGCCCCTTAGAGCCCCAGCATTTT.

This clonotype has just a few counts. V is TRBV3-1 and J is TRBJ2-5; D is possibly TRBD1 (5 bases). Trimming took off 6 bases at V and 1 base at J, with 15 bases between the two ends. This CDR3 is 15 amino acids long. The germline CDR1 and CDR2 sequences are LGHDT and YNNKEL (reference sequence). The chain's CDR3 is CASRLRQGSQETQYF. CDR3 nucleotides: TGTGCCAGCAGACTACGGCAGGGATCCCAAGAGACCCAGTACTTC.

The chain employs TRBV7-9 and TRBJ2-4, with 7 bases fitting TRBD2. The germline gives CDR1 SEHNR, CDR2 FQNEAQ (reference sequence). The J segment lost 6 bases and the V segment lost 5 bases, leaving 4 bases of the junction unmatched. The CDR3 consists of 13 residues. CDR3 protein: CASSRGDGNIQYF. The DNA of the CDR3 is TGTGCCAGCAGCCGGGGGGATGGAAACATTCAGTACTTC.

This clonotype was seen repeatedly, ten times or more. Here the CDR3 reads CATSDLISDNEQFF. The CDR3 nucleotides read TGTGCCACCAGTGATCTCATATCGGACAATGAGCAGTTCTTC. The genes are TRBV24-1 and TRBJ2-1, with D uncertain. Germline V lookup: CDR1 KGHDR, CDR2 SFDVKD. Between the trimmed V and J ends, which lost 3 bases and 5 bases, there was a span of 10 bases. CDR3 length: 14 amino acids.

This clonotype was seen ten or more times. The chain has TRBV14 and TRBJ1-1; D remains ambiguous. The CDR3 is 14 amino acids. Germline V gene lookup returns CDR1 SGHDN and CDR2 FVKESK. The germline V and J ends were trimmed by 1 base and 3 bases, with 9 bases remaining between them. The CDR3 loop reads CASSQGGFYTEAFF. DNA of the CDR3: TGTGCCAGCAGCCAAGGAGGATTTTACACTGAAGCTTTCTTT.

This clonotype was observed at least ten times. This rearrangement joins TRBV20-1 to TRBJ2-7, with 13 bases identical to TRBD2. Germline V gene lookup returns CDR1 DFQATT and CDR2 SNEGSKA (reference sequence). The CDR3 loop spans 15 amino acids. V lost 2 bases and J lost 5; bases outside the gene matches: 6. Written as DNA, the CDR3 is TGCAGTGCTAGACGCGGGACTAGCGGGACCGACGAGCAGTACTTC. It yields the protein CSARRGTSGTDEQYF.

This chain joins TRBV3-1 and TRBJ2-1; unclear D gene. The V end lost 4 bases, the J end lost 7 bases, and 5 bases lay between the germline ends. The CDR3 is 11 residues long. Germline values: CDR1 LGHDT, CDR2 YNNKEL (reference sequence). The CDR3 DNA sequence: TGTGCCAGCAGCCTAAAGAATGAGCAGTTCTTC. This translates into CASSLKNEQFF.

On this clonotype itself: This may stem from a read error, because a much larger clone lies one nucleotide away. The chain combines TRBV6-5 with TRBJ2-5; D may correspond to TRBD1 or TRBD2 (5 bases each). V was clipped by 10 bases and J by 2 bases, with 20 bases between them. CDR1 is MNHEY, CDR2 SVGAGI, per germline. CDR3 length: 15 amino acids. CDR3 sequence reads: CAISYRGGAQETQYF. In DNA form, the CDR3 reads TGTGCCATCAGCTACCGTGGGGGAGCGCAAGAGACCCAGTACTTC.

There are many counts of this clonotype. This CDR3 reads CASSQEGPLKQAFF. For the CDR3, the DNA is TGTGCCAGCAGCCAAGAGGGCCCCCTTAAACAAGCTTTCTTT. The chain has TRBV4-2 and TRBJ1-1; D call uncertain. The germline V gene has CDR1 LGHNA and CDR2 YNFKEQ. The ends were cut back, 0 bases at V and 9 bases at J, with 14 bases in the middle. The CDR3 length is 14 residues.

This clonotype came up many times. The genes are TRBV5-1 and TRBJ2-3; a weak D match, TRBD1 (5 bases). This CDR3 has 14 residues. Germline V lookup: CDR1 SGHRS, CDR2 YFSETQ. V was pared by 4 bases and J by 0 bases, with 9 bases between. This CDR3 reads CASSLTASTDTQYF. The CDR3 DNA sequence: TGCGCCAGCAGCCTGACAGCTAGCACAGATACGCAGTATTTT.